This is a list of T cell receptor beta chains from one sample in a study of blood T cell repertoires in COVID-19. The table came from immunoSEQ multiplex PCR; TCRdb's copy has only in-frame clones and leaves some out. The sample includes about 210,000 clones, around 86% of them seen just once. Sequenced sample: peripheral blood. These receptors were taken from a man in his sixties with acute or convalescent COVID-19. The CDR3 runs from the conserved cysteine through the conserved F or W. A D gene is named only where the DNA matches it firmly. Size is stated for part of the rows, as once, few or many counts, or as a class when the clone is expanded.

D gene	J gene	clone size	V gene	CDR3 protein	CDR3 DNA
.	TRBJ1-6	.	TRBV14	CASSQQGRYNSPLHF	TGTGCCAGCAGCCAACAGGGAAGGTATAATTCACCCCTCCACTTT
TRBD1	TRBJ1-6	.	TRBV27	CASTGDRSSYNSPLHF	TGTGCCAGCACCGGGGACAGGAGCTCCTATAATTCACCCCTCCACTTT
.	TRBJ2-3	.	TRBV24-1	CATSQEDKSTDTQYF	TGTGCCACCAGTCAGGAGGATAAGAGCACAGATACGCAGTATTTT
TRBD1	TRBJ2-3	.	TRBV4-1	CASSQGDRVPDTQYF	TGCGCCAGCAGCCAAGGGGACAGGGTCCCAGATACGCAGTATTTT
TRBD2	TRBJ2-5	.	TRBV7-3	CASSLIAGSGQETQYF	TGTGCCAGCAGCCTCATAGCGGGCTCGGGGCAAGAGACCCAGTACTTC
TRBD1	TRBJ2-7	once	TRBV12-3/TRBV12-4	CASRGTGLHEQYF	TGTGCCAGCAGGGGGACAGGGTTGCACGAGCAGTACTTC
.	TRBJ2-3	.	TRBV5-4	CASSLITQGTDTQYF	TGTGCCAGCAGCTTGATTACTCAGGGGACAGATACGCAGTATTTT
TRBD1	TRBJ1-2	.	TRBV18	CASSPLPPRQGAYYGYTF	TGTGCCAGCTCACCACTTCCTCCACGACAGGGGGCGTACTATGGCTACACCTTC
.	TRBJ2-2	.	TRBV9	CASSVQGNTGELFF	TGTGCCAGCAGCGTTCAGGGAAACACCGGGGAGCTGTTTTTT
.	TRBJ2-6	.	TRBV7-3	CASSLRAGLTSGANVLTF	TGTGCCAGCAGCTTAAGGGCAGGCCTAACCTCTGGGGCCAACGTCCTGACTTTC
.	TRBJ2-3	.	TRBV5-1	CASSRDWGRGTDTQYF	TGCGCCAGCAGCCGAGACTGGGGGCGCGGCACAGATACGCAGTATTTT
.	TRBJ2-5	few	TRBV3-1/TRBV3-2	CASSQGIAGETQYF	TGTGCCAGCAGCCAAGGGATAGCCGGGGAGACCCAGTACTTC
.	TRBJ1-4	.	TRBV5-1	CASSLVGQGNNEKLFF	TGCGCCAGCAGCTTGGTAGGGCAGGGGAATAATGAAAAACTGTTTTTT
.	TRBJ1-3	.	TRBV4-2	CASSQLTGGNTIYF	TGTGCCAGCAGCCAACTGACAGGCGGAAACACCATATATTTT
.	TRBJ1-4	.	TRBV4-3	CASSLQGRLNEKLFF	TGCGCCAGCAGCCTCCAGGGAAGACTTAATGAAAAACTGTTTTTT
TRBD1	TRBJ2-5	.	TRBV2	CATKPLGQQETQYF	TGTGCCACAAAACCTCTGGGACAGCAAGAGACCCAGTACTTC
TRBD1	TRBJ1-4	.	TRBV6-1	CASSETGTATNEKLFF	TGTGCCAGCAGTGAAACCGGGACAGCAACTAATGAAAAACTGTTTTTT
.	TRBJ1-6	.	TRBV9	CASSGPGATNGNSPLHF	TGTGCCAGCAGCGGCCCGGGTGCTACGAACGGAAATTCACCCCTCCACTTT
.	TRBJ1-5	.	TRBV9	CASSVAVSNQPQHF	TGTGCCAGCAGCGTAGCTGTGAGCAATCAGCCCCAGCATTTT
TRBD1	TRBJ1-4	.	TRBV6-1	CASSAFQGASGEKLFF	TGTGCCAGCAGTGCATTCCAGGGGGCGTCGGGGGAAAAACTGTTTTTT
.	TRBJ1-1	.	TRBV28	CASSSGRGNTEAFF	TGTGCCAGCAGTTCCGGCAGGGGGAACACTGAAGCTTTCTTT
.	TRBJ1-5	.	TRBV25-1	CASSDLSEDQPQHF	TGTGCCAGCAGTGATCTTTCGGAGGATCAGCCCCAGCATTTT
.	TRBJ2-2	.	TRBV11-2	CASSLGGGNTGELFF	TGTGCCAGCAGCTTAGGAGGGGGTAACACCGGGGAGCTGTTTTTT
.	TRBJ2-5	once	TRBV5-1	CASSPSLTGQETQYF	TGCGCCAGCAGCCCCTCCCTTACAGGCCAAGAGACCCAGTACTTC
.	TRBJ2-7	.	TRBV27	CASSKLWTDEQYF	TGTGCCAGCAGTAAGCTGTGGACTGACGAGCAGTACTTC
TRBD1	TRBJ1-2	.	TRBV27	CASSPDRGQVVNYGYTF	TGTGCCAGCAGTCCGGACAGGGGGCAAGTAGTAAACTATGGCTACACCTTC
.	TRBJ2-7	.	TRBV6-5	CASSPRPEVIYEQYF	TGTGCCAGCAGCCCCCGGCCCGAGGTTATCTACGAGCAGTACTTC
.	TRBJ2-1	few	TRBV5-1	CASTLPGDNEQFF	TGCGCCAGCACCCTCCCGGGGGACAATGAGCAGTTCTTC
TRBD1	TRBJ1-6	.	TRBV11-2	CASSSDGQLRGRGSPLHF	TGTGCCAGCAGCTCCGACGGCCAACTTAGGGGGCGGGGTTCACCCCTCCACTTT
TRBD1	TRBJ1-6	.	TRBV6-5	CASMRDSNSPLHF	TGTGCCAGCATGCGGGACAGTAATTCACCCCTCCACTTT
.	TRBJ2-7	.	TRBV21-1	CASTQGRPVSYEQYF	TGTGCCAGCACACAGGGACGGCCCGTGTCCTACGAGCAGTACTTC
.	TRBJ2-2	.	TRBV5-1	CASSLGMRGSGELFF	TGCGCCAGCAGCTTGGGGATGAGGGGGTCCGGGGAGCTGTTTTTT
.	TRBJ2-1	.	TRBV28	CASSPNNEQFF	TGTGCCAGCAGTCCAAACAATGAGCAGTTCTTC
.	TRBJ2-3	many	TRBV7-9	CASGYRALKTGGTQYF	TGTGCCAGCGGTTACAGGGCCCTGAAGACCGGAGGAACGCAGTATTTT
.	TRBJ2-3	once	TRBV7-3	CASSLTGPDTQYF	TGTGCCAGCAGCTTAACCGGTCCAGATACGCAGTATTTT
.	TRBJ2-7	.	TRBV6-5	CASSYPHSYEQYF	TGTGCCAGCAGTTACCCACACTCCTACGAGCAGTACTTC
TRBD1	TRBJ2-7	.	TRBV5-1	CASSPQATGGSYEQYF	TGCGCCAGCAGCCCCCAAGCCACAGGGGGCTCCTACGAGCAGTACTTC
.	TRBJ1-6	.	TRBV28	CACGAHIYNSPLHF	TGTGCTTGTGGAGCGCACATCTATAATTCACCCCTCCACTTT
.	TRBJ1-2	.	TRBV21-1	CASSKREFGGYTF	TGTGCCAGCAGCAAAAGGGAGTTCGGTGGCTACACCTTC
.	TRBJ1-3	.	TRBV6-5	CASSSGTYAPTIYF	TGTGCCAGCAGCTCAGGAACCTATGCCCCCACCATATATTTT
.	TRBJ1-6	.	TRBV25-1	CASRQKNSPLHF	TGTGCCAGCCGACAGAAGAATTCGCCCCTCCACTTT
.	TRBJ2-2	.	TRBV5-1	CASSGNAGLSTGELFF	TGCGCCAGCAGCGGGAACGCGGGACTGAGCACCGGGGAGCTGTTTTTT